This passage covers 8 T cell receptor beta chains from one sample sequenced in a study of PD-L1 blockade in urothelial cancer. Profiled with immunoSEQ multiplex PCR; TCRdb holds only in-frame clones, not every one. This sample has some 110,000 clones, with approximately 90% found just once. Time point described: peripheral blood 6 weeks after treatment start. This specimen consisted of PBMCs, obtained around atezolizumab (anti-PD-L1) treatment. The source is a man in his 60s with urothelial cancer.

The chain carries TRBV5-1 and TRBJ2-1; 9 bases agree with TRBD2. Germline V lookup: CDR1 SGHRS, CDR2 YFSETQ. This CDR3 has 16 amino acids. Trimming at V came to 1 base and at J to 7 bases, leaving 9 bases not matched to a gene. The DNA for the CDR3 is TGCGCCAGCAGCTTGAGGAGCGGGAGGAGGGATAATGAGCAGTTCTTC. Translating it yields CASSLRSGRRDNEQFF.

The V call is TRBV2, the J call TRBJ1-3; D is perhaps TRBD1 (6 bases). V lost 4 bases and J 7 bases, leaving 8 bases between the germline ends. This CDR3 is 12 amino acids long. Germline loops: CDR1 SNHLY, CDR2 FYNNEI. The CDR3 loop is CASSGQGNTIYF. DNA of the CDR3: TGTGCCAGCAGTGGGCAGGGGAACACCATATATTTT.

This clone appeared once. V gene TRBV7-8 combines with J gene TRBJ2-6; 12 bases align to TRBD1. This CDR3 contains 18 residues. Germline V gene sequence: CDR1 SGHVS, CDR2 FQNEAQ. The J segment lost 0 bases and the V segment lost 7 bases, leaving 7 bases of the junction unmatched. The CDR3 nucleotides read TGTGCCAGCACCGGGACAGGGGGCGGTAGCTCTGGGGCCAACGTCCTGACTTTC. Its translation is CASTGTGGGSSGANVLTF.

This sequence joins TRBV6-5 and TRBJ2-7; a possible D gene is TRBD1 (6 bases). V lost 5 bases and J lost 2, with 16 bases in between. Germline lookup yields CDR1 MNHEY and CDR2 SVGAGI. The CDR3 is made up of 15 amino acids. The CDR3 here is CASSRSNRGTYEQYF. The CDR3 DNA is TGTGCCAGCAGTAGAAGTAATAGGGGGACCTACGAGCAGTACTTC.

This chain joins TRBV7-9 and TRBJ2-5, with TRBD1 matching 11 bases. From germline, CDR1 is SEHNR and CDR2 FQNEAQ (reference sequence). CDR3 length: 17 residues. With 4 bases clipped from V and 5 bases from J, the junction kept 12 bases outside the gene matches. The CDR3 sequence: CASSSRLGTGGSETQYF. The CDR3 DNA reads TGTGCCAGCAGCTCACGGTTAGGGACAGGGGGTTCGGAGACCCAGTACTTC.

Only one count was recorded for this clone. DNA of the CDR3: TGTGCCAGCAGTTTAGTCCATTTGTCTACTTACGAGCAGTACTTC. This encodes CASSLVHLSTYEQYF. This chain joins TRBV28 and TRBJ2-7, with D unclear. V lost 2 bases and J 4 bases, leaving 15 bases between the germline ends. From germline, CDR1 is MDHEN and CDR2 SYDVKM. CDR3 size: 15 residues.

In this sample, this clone turned up once. The rearrangement joins TRBV6-1 to TRBJ1-1, with 9 bases fitting TRBD1. J lost 0 bases, V lost 6 bases, and 2 bases had no gene match. The CDR3 spans 14 residues. The germline V gene encodes CDR1 MNHNS and CDR2 SASEGT. The CDR3 spells CASRGTGMNTEAFF. The CDR3 nucleotides are TGTGCCAGCAGGGGGACAGGGATGAACACTGAAGCTTTCTTT.

The chain is built from TRBV7-2 and TRBJ2-5, with D perhaps TRBD1 (5 bases). CDR3 size: 14 residues. Trimming pared 2 bases from V and 4 bases from J, leaving 11 bases between. Germline V gene data show CDR1 as SGHTA and CDR2 as FQGNSA. In DNA, the CDR3 is TGTGCCAGCAGCTTAATGGGGCGAAGAGAGACCCAGTACTTC. Translation: CASSLMGRRETQYF.